The 4 T cell receptor beta chains in this list originate from one sample, sequenced in a study of T cell changes during pregnancy in multiple sclerosis (dated by TCRdb to between 2018 and 2021). Library generation was performed with the immunoSEQ multiplex PCR assay. The table was pulled from immuneACCESS by TCRdb, which kept in-frame rearrangements only. Such tables lose some clones; where checked, under half of the loss comes from unresolved V genes, and the rest has no known cause. The sample table holds tens of thousands of clones, of which around 92% were seen once. The ten largest clonotypes hold 2.5% to 3.5% of the sample. Sequencing used peripheral blood, obtained in the third trimester of pregnancy. All receptors derive from a female donor in good health, enrolled as a control in a pregnancy study.

The chain recombines TRBV27 with TRBJ2-1; no clear D gene. The CDR3 is made up of 14 amino acids. The germline V and J ends were trimmed by 3 bases and 0 bases, with 6 bases remaining between them. CDR1 is MNHEY and CDR2 is SMNVEV in the germline V gene (reference sequence). The CDR3 DNA follows: TGTGCCAGCAGTTTTTCTAGCTCCTACAATGAGCAGTTCTTC. This codes for CASSFSSSYNEQFF.

The V and J genes are TRBV9 and TRBJ2-1, with 7 bases identical to TRBD1. The germline V gene has CDR1 SGDLS and CDR2 YYNGEE. This CDR3 is 13 amino acids long. Unmatched junction bases numbered 2, after V lost 4 bases and J lost 4 bases. Here the CDR3 reads CASSTRGYNEQFF. The CDR3 DNA sequence: TGTGCCAGCAGCACCAGGGGGTACAATGAGCAGTTCTTC.

The chain joins TRBV5-1 to TRBJ1-2; D may be TRBD1 (5 bases). CDR3 length: 13 amino acids. The V end lost 0 bases, the J end lost 7 bases, and 10 bases lay between the germline ends. Per germline, CDR1 SGHRS and CDR2 YFSETQ. This chain's CDR3 is CASSLVGRAGYTF. The CDR3 nucleotides read TGCGCCAGCAGCTTGGTCGGCAGGGCTGGCTACACCTTC.

As for this clone: This sample also contains other DNA sequences that code for the same CDR3. J is TRBJ2-5 and V is TRBV20-1; D not resolved. The CDR3 covers 11 residues. V shed 3 bases and J shed 2 bases, with 4 bases lying between them. CDR1 is DFQATT and CDR2 is SNEGSKA in the germline V gene (reference sequence). CDR3 in DNA: TGCAGTGCTAGTAATCAAGAGACCCAGTACTTC. Its translation: CSASNQETQYF.